The present entry profiles one TCR beta chain with its context. V gave up 1 base and J gave up 8 bases; unmatched junction bases: 8. CDR1 is DFQATT, CDR2 SNEGSKA, per germline (reference sequence). CDR3 length: 15 amino acids. This sample stems from a study of CD8 T cells in Susac syndrome. Reverse transcription of roughly 0.5 to 1 ug RNA was carried out with random hexamers. TCRdb itself ran the immunoSEQ multiplex PCR reads through MiXCR, one entry per CDR3 protein. The sample consists of approximately 170,000 distinct CDR3 sequences, around 90% of them appearing once. TEMRA cells were FACS-enriched, unlike CD8+ and CD4+ T cells, which were negatively isolated.

The sequencing sample was made of CD4+ T cells from PBMCs. This TCR was sampled from a human donor in good health. The chain carries TRBV20-1 and TRBJ2-2; 9 bases agree with TRBD2. In nucleotides, the CDR3 is TGCAGTGCTAGAGGACCTAGCGGGACAAGAGGGGAGCTGTTTTTT. As protein: CSARGPSGTRGELFF.